Described below is a single TCR beta chain sequence and its context. Its antigen target is currently unknown. Base-call qualities are not available, and no considerably larger clone is one nucleotide away. These data come from a study of cytomegalovirus exposure and HLA in healthy donors (dated by TCRdb to 2016 to 2017). Background on the whole study: In an earlier analysis of 587 of the donors, 276 Gb of sequence data and 100 million or so unique TCR beta sequences from approximately 180 million T cells were reported. An early release that covered 640 HLA-typed donors contained around 300 gigabases of sequencing data and tens of millions of unique TCR sequences. Among the roughly 400 genotyped donors, approximately 76% belonged to the genetic ancestry cluster associated with self-reported Caucasian donors. The study aimed to test whether signatures of past pathogen exposure could be identified by cataloging public T cell receptors. The study profiled the T cell repertoires of 666 subjects by immunosequencing and related them to cytomegalovirus serostatus. In addition to the first cohort of roughly 670 subjects, a separate validation cohort of 130 or so different subjects was used. The study combined high-throughput TCR immunosequencing, statistical association of individual TCRs with disease status, and machine learning to predict cytomegalovirus infection status. In a later analysis, previously published TCR beta repertoires from 550 to 700 donors were re-analyzed and high-resolution HLA genotyping was added so that TCR occurrence patterns could be studied. The later analysis used no new phenotypic data to find candidate immune exposures, relying instead on TCR beta sequences and their occurrence across donors. An earlier analysis of around 540 of the donors applied high-throughput TCR beta sequencing to assess whether each TCR beta V gene segment acted as functional or pseudogenic. Donor age, sex, ethnicity and CMV serostatus were collected together with the repertoire data. In a later genetic analysis, genome-wide SNP genotypes for about three fifths of the 666 donors were used, and that subset was treated as a discovery cohort. Every discovery cohort repertoire had been produced on one sequencing platform. HLA typing included class I and class II loci at four-digit resolution. The number of typed donors differed by locus: about 629-640 for A, B, C, DRB1 and DQB1; some 540 for DQA1; 606 for DPA1; and roughly 450 for DPB1. Roughly 5 DR-DQ haplotypes were handled as single units for association and clustering, since linkage in the cohort was strong. Across some 400 genotyped donors of the cohort, an average of about 240,000 unique TCR beta nucleotide sequences per donor were sequenced, and roughly 20% of those sequences were non-productive. What the authors observed across the whole study: According to a later analysis, TCR association rates differed among HLA loci, with DRB1 alleles showing the most associated TCRs and HLA-C alleles showing the fewest. In vitro tests confirmed that a few of the cytomegalovirus-associated TCR beta chains recognize cytomegalovirus antigens. The sequencing pipeline was judged likely to have produced a cluster of highly shared sequence variants as a technical artifact. Most TCR sequences were seen in very few donors, while some public TCRs were found in many individuals. The only immune exposure information available for the cohort was CMV serostatus. In a later analysis, most CMV-associated TCR beta chains were found to appear HLA-restricted, with HLA associations seemingly driven largely by CMV exposure. At a false discovery rate of 0.05, a later analysis linked 16,000 or so TCR beta sequences to specific HLA alleles. Assigning TCR associations to individual alleles was difficult when HLA alleles, especially DR and DQ, strongly co-occurred. Because counts were too low, seventeen rarely observed V segments, including chromosome 9 orphons, were excluded from the earlier analysis of 587 of the donors. Presence/absence analyses assumed roughly uniform sequencing depth across donors, an assumption that may not hold. Some IMGT-functional V segments, including TRBV6-2 and TRBV6-3, could not be distinguished by the 87-base-pair reads and were therefore excluded. In both the original and validation cohorts, the classifier was reported to diagnose cytomegalovirus status with high specificity and sensitivity. In a later genetic analysis, fewer N-insertions in productive TCRs were reported among donors in an Asian-associated ancestry cluster than the approximately 710-donor mean. In the study, some 160 TCR beta chains were listed as associated with cytomegalovirus. In a later analysis, HLA-associated TCR beta chains were found to be more clonally expanded and to have lower generation probabilities than equally common non-associated chains. A further reported finding was that TCR beta sequences accurately predicted the HLA-A and HLA-B alleles for most subjects in the first cohort. Correlated functional status among segregating V segments might be attributable to linkage disequilibrium, but an unknown experimental factor could not be ruled out. A later genetic analysis associated a missense DCLRE1C variant with V-gene and J-gene trimming of TCR beta chains, and an independent cohort replicated the association. In an earlier analysis of around 600 of the donors, most TCR beta V segments appeared in productive rearrangements about 87% or about 30% of the time, broadly matching IMGT annotations. The cohort was sequenced for TCR beta chains only, and without alpha or paired-chain data the features that could be detected were limited. HLA typing was unavailable for some donors at each locus, so association tests used only the typed subset. According to the authors, the approach could potentially be generalized to other disease states and immunological phenotypes. According to a later analysis, parvovirus B19, influenza, CMV and Epstein-Barr virus appeared linked to several top co-occurrence clusters.

Taken from cysteine to phenylalanine, the CDR3 has 16 residues. Solely the CDR3 DNA is kept, with 48 bases framed from the first base. The germline V gene (reference sequence) provides CDR1 LNHDA and CDR2 SQIVND. At the junction V is shortened by 6 bases and J by 4 bases, with 19 bases in between. The receptor library was made with the immunoSEQ multiplex PCR assay. For the multiplex PCR, a mixture combining 60 forward primers for TCR Vbeta segments and 13 reverse primers for TCR Jbeta segments was used. Amplification of the CDR3 region of rearranged TCR beta genes was performed with a multiplex PCR assay on genomic DNA. The amplified TCR beta libraries were sequenced on the Illumina HiSeq System as 87-base-pair reads. For the original study's pipeline: A later analysis tallied roughly 80 million unique TCR beta chains across the 610 or so repertoires, and about 12 million of those chains were shared by two or more donors. Raw reads were error-corrected and collapsed into unique sequences by a nearest-neighbor algorithm in which closely related sequences were merged to remove PCR and sequencing errors. Alignment of CDR3 sequences to IMGT reference sequences was used to assign V, D and J gene segments. Each retained sequence needed at least a six-nucleotide match to both a V gene segment and a J gene segment. A rearrangement was called productive if the CDR3 had no stop codons and remained in frame with V and J, and every other rearrangement was called non-productive. CDR3 was defined by IMGT convention, running from the second conserved V-encoded cysteine to the conserved J-encoded phenylalanine. The earlier analysis of about 560 of the donors excluded any sequence lacking an unambiguous match to a single V gene segment. In an earlier analysis of around 600 of the donors, V segments were called functional above 56.7% productive rearrangements and were called segregating when the between-donor standard deviation exceeded 5%. A statistical classification framework was built for diagnosing cytomegalovirus status from the catalog of TCR beta chain sequences. In a later analysis, V and J genes were assigned by comparing TCR nucleotide sequences against IMGT/GENE-DB human TR gene sequences. Using the TCRdist pipeline, a later analysis assigned CDR3 sequences along with most-parsimonious VDJ recombination scenarios. A later analysis defined each TCR beta chain by its CDR3 amino acid sequence plus V-gene family, and excluded reads lacking a unique V-gene family. To address suspected cross-contamination and a sequencing artifact, a later analysis removed 592 highly shared, low-generation-probability nucleotide sequences. A later analysis calculated a clonal expansion index for each public chain from normalized within-repertoire ranks of inferred template counts. A later analysis computed generation probabilities with a VDJ recombination model fitted to out-of-frame rearrangements, and checked the results against IGoR. In a later analysis, hypergeometric tests were used to score TCR-TCR, TCR-HLA and TCR-CMV co-occurrence, with a repertoire-size bias correction applied to TCR pairs. To estimate false discovery rates, a later analysis permuted the HLA or CMV assignments 20 times. A later analysis grouped co-occurring TCRs with DBSCAN, adding TCRdist sequence similarity when clustering within HLA-allele-positive subsets. Co-occurrence clustering excluded repertoires with fewer than 30,000 or more than 120,000 public chains, plus five with anomalous nucleotide sharing. The table was pulled from immuneACCESS by TCRdb, which kept in-frame rearrangements only. Such tables lose some clones; where checked, under half of the loss comes from unresolved V genes, and the rest has no known cause. V, J and clone size derive from that table, while D and trimming were established from the DNA sequence. The sample table records 200,000 or so clones; approximately 80% of these occur just once. Of the sample, approximately 6% is held by the ten largest clones.

The cohort comprised some 730 healthy bone marrow donors. All cohort members were sampled while nominally healthy, although unrecorded immune exposures were likely present. The donor tested CMV seropositive and was one of the 289 seropositive cohort members. A peripheral blood sample was provided by each donor, and peripheral blood mononuclear cells were used for TCR beta sequencing. The Qiagen DNeasy Blood Extraction Kit was used to extract genomic DNA from the blood cell samples. The chain was built from TRBV19 and TRBJ1-5; a tentative D call is TRBD1 (5 bases match). The sequenced material came from PBMCs. The sequence was obtained from a woman younger than 45 in good health and CMV-seropositive. The CDR3 protein is CASSQSGQGRNQPQHF. The nucleotide sequence reads TGTGCCAGTAGCCAAAGTGGGCAGGGAAGGAATCAGCCCCAGCATTTT.